This T cell receptor (beta chain) is drawn from a study of blood T cell repertoires in COVID-19. At the level of the study: Samples came from the United States, Italy and Spain, spanning acute and convalescent COVID-19. Sources were T cells, B-cell-depleted T cells, or PBMCs; the material itself was cDNA or gDNA.

Source study methods: From reference gene primer amplification, estimates of nucleated cell counts were derived. Sequenced by immunoSEQ multiplex PCR; TCRdb stores in-frame clones only, minus some. The V and J calls and clone size come from that table; D and trimming were worked out from the DNA. Of roughly 200,000 clones in the sample, around 79% were seen once. The sample taken for sequencing was peripheral blood. The TCR originated in a man in his fifties who had recovered from COVID-19.

CDR3 loop: CASSLDRTYNEQFF. For the CDR3, the DNA is TGTGCCAGCAGCTTAGATCGGACTTACAATGAGCAGTTCTTC. The chain couples TRBV11-2 to TRBJ2-1, with a tentative D call TRBD2 (5 bases). In germline, CDR1 is SGHAT, CDR2 FQNNGV. The V gene lost 0 bases and the J gene lost 4 bases, with 7 bases spanning the gap. The CDR3 is 14 residues long.